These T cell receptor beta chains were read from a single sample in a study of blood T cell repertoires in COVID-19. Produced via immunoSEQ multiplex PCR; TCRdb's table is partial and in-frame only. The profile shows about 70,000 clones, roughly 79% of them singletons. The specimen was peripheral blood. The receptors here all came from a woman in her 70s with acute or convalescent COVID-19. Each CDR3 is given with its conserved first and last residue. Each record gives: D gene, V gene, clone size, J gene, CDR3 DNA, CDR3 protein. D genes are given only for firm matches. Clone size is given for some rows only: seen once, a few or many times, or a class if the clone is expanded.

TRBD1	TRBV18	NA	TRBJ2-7	TGTGCCAGTTCATCCGGGACAGGCTCCTACGAGCAGTACTTC	CASSSGTGSYEQYF
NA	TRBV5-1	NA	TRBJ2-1	TGCGCCAGCAGCCCGGACTGGTACAATGAGCAGTTCTTC	CASSPDWYNEQFF
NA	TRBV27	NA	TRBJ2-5	TGTGCCAGCAGTTTATCGAGCCTAGGAGAGACCCAGTACTTC	CASSLSSLGETQYF
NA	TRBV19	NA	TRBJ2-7	TGTGCCAGTACCTCGACGACAGGCTACGAGCAGTACTTC	CASTSTTGYEQYF
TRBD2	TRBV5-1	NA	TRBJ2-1	TGCGCCAGCACCCCCGGGACTAGCAATGAGCAGTTCTTC	CASTPGTSNEQFF
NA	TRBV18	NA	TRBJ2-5	TGTGCCAGCTCACCGCCGATCGGTGGTAAAGAGACCCAGTACTTC	CASSPPIGGKETQYF
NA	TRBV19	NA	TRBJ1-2	TGTGCCAGTAGCTACAGGTATGGCTACACCTTC	CASSYRYGYTF
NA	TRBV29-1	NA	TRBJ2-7	TGCAGCGTTGAAGAGGTGGGCAGGCCCTACGAGCAGTACTTC	CSVEEVGRPYEQYF
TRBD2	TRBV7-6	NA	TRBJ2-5	TGTGCCAGCAGCTTAGGGCTAGCGGGAGGGCCGGAGACCCAGTACTTC	CASSLGLAGGPETQYF
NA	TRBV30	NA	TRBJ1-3	TGTGCCTGGACAGTTGGAAACACCATATATTTT	CAWTVGNTIYF
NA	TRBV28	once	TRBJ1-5	TGTGCCAGCAGTCTCTTTGCAGGGATGGGTCAGCCCCAGCATTTT	CASSLFAGMGQPQHF
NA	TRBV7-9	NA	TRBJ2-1	TGTGCCGGATCGTCTGTTTCGGGGGGCGATGAGCAGTTCTTC	CAGSSVSGGDEQFF
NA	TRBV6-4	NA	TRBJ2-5	TGTGCCAGCAGTGTTAGCCCGGAGGGCCAAGAGACCCAGTACTTC	CASSVSPEGQETQYF
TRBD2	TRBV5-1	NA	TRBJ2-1	TGCGCCAGCAGCTTGGGGCGGGAGGGTTCGTACAATGAGCAGTTCTTC	CASSLGREGSYNEQFF
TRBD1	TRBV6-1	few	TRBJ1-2	TGTGCCAGCAGTGAAGCCGAGACAGGGCTATGGGGCTACACCTTC	CASSEAETGLWGYTF
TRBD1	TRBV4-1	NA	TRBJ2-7	TGCGCCAGCAGCCAAAGGCTCGGACAGGGGTCCTACGAGCAGTACTTC	CASSQRLGQGSYEQYF
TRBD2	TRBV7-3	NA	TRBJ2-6	TGTGCCAGCAGCCCCCTGGGGGAGGGGCACTCTGGGGCCAACGTCCTGACTTTC	CASSPLGEGHSGANVLTF
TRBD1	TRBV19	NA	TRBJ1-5	TGTGCCAGTAGCACAGGGGATTATAGCAATCAGCCCCAGCATTTT	CASSTGDYSNQPQHF
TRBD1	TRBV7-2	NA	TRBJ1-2	TGTGCCAGCAGCTCCCGACAGGGCGGCTATGGCTACACCTTC	CASSSRQGGYGYTF
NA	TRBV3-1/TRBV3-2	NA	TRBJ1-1	TGTGCCAGCAGCCCAACCCCTAGGAAGGGGGTTGGGGACACTGAAGCTTTCTTT	CASSPTPRKGVGDTEAFF
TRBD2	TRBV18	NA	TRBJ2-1	TGTGCCAGCTCACTATTGGGACTAGCGGGAGGTTACAATGAGCAGTTCTTC	CASSLLGLAGGYNEQFF
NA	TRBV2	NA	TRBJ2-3	TGTGCCAGCAGTGAATTTTGGCCAGGCACAGATACGCAGTATTTT	CASSEFWPGTDTQYF
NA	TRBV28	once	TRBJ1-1	TGTGCCAGCCGCCTCCGGGTGACTGAAGCTTTCTTT	CASRLRVTEAFF